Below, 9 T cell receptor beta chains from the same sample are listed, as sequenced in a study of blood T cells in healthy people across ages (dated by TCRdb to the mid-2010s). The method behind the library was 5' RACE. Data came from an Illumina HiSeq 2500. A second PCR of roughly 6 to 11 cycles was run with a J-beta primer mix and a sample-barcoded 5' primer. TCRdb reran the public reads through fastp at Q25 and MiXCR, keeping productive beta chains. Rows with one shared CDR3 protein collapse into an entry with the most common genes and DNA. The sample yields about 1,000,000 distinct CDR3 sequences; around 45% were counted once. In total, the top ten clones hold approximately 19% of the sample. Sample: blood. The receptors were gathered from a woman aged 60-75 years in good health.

For the CDR3, the DNA is TGTGCCAGCAGCTTAGCGTTCGGACACACTGAAGCTTTCTTT. Its protein is CASSLAFGHTEAFF. This chain uses TRBV11-1 with TRBJ1-1; the D is unclear. The CDR3 length is 14 residues. Between the trimmed V and J ends, which lost 0 bases and 3 bases, there was a span of 8 bases. Germline V gene lookup returns CDR1 SGHAT and CDR2 FQDESV (reference sequence).

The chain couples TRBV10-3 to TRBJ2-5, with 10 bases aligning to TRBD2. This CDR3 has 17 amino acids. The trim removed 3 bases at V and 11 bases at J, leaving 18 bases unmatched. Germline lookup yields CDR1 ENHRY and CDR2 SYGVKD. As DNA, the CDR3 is TGTGCCATCAGTGAAGGAAGTAGCGGGAGGTCCTACAATGAGCAGTACTTC. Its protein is CAISEGSSGRSYNEQYF.

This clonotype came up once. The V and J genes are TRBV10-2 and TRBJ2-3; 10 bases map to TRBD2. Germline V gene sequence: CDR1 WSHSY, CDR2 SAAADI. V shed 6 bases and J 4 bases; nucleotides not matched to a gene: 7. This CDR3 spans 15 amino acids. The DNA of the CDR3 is TGCGCCAGCAGCCTAGCGGGAGAACGCGCAGATACGCAGTATTTT. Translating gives CASSLAGERADTQYF.

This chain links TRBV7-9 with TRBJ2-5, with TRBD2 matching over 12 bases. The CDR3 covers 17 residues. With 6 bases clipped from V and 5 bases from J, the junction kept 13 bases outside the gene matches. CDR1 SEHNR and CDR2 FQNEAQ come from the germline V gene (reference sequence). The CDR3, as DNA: TGTGCCAGCAGACCTAAGCTAGCGGGAGGGCCGCGGGAGACCCAGTACTTC. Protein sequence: CASRPKLAGGPRETQYF.

DNA of the CDR3: TGTGCCAGCAGTTACCTCGGGGGGAGGGAAGAGACCCAGTACTTC. Amino acids: CASSYLGGREETQYF. The V call is TRBV6-5, the J call TRBJ2-5, with 7 bases aligning to TRBD2. The CDR3 runs to 15 residues. CDR1 is MNHEY and CDR2 is SVGAGI in the germline V gene. Trimming took 2 bases from V and 3 from J; bases not matched to a gene: 6.

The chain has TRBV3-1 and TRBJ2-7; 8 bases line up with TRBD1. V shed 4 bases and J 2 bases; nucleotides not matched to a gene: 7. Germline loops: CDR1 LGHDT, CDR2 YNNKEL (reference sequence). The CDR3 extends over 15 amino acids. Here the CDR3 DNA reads TGTGCCAGCAGCCCAACCTGGACAGGGACCTACGAGCAGTACTTC. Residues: CASSPTWTGTYEQYF.

This CDR3 is CASSSSKQGRQGTEAFF. The CDR3 coding sequence is TGTGCCAGCAGTTCAAGTAAACAGGGGCGGCAGGGTACTGAAGCTTTCTTT. V and J are TRBV5-4 and TRBJ1-1; TRBD1 aligns across 7 bases. CDR1 SGHNT and CDR2 YYREEE come from the germline V gene (reference sequence). V was clipped by 5 bases and J by 5 bases; unmatched bases: 18. The CDR3 is 17 residues long. The full variable domain, with the rest looked up from reference TRBV5-4 and TRBJ1-1, is ETGVTQSPTHLIKTRGQQVTLRCSSQSGHNTVSWYQQALGQGPQFIFQYYREEENGRGNFPPRFSGLQFPNYSSELNVNALELDDSALYLCASSSSKQGRQGTEAFFGQGTRLTVV.

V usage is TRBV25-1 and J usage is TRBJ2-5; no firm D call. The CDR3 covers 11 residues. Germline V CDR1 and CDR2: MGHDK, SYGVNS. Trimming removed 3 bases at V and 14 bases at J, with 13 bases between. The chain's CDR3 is CASSDGLMHYF. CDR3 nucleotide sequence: TGTGCCAGCAGTGACGGCCTGATGCACTACTTC.

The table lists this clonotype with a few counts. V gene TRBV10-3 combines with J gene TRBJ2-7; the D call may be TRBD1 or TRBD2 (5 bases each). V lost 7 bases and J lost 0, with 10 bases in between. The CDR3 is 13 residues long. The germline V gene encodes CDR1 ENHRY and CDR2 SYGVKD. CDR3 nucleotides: TGTGCCATCAAAGGGACCCTCTCCTACGAGCAGTACTTC. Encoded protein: CAIKGTLSYEQYF.